The clone carrying this T cell receptor (beta chain) was seen a single time. Antigen unknown. Amplification of TCR alpha and beta CDR3 regions from RNA used iRepertoire nested multiplex PCR. Tissue mRNA or PBMC total RNA, roughly 85-450 ng, went into one-step reverse transcription and amplification. TCRdb re-analysed the multiplex PCR reads in MiXCR, keeping a single row per CDR3 protein. In the table there are under 200,000 distinct CDR3 sequences, around 45% of which are singletons. V was clipped by 6 bases and J by 3 bases, with 15 bases between them. The CDR3 is made up of 15 amino acids. This sample was taken from a study of glioma-infiltrating T cells. Points from the study as a whole: CDR3 overlap between tissue and blood was very small. Above-expected tissue-blood divergence occurred in all gliomas, most in low-grade ones.

Sequencing was performed on glioma tissue, nonneoplastic brain tissue, or PBMCs (not recorded which). The chain employs TRBV12-3 or TRBV12-4 and TRBJ2-1, with D perhaps TRBD2 (6 bases). The receptor comes from a human donor with low-grade glioma or glioblastoma, undergoing nonglioma brain surgery, or in good health (not recorded which). CDR3 nucleotide sequence: TGTGCCAGCAGACTTACTAGCAGCTACTACAATGAGCAGTTCTTC. Translated, it gives CASRLTSSYYNEQFF.